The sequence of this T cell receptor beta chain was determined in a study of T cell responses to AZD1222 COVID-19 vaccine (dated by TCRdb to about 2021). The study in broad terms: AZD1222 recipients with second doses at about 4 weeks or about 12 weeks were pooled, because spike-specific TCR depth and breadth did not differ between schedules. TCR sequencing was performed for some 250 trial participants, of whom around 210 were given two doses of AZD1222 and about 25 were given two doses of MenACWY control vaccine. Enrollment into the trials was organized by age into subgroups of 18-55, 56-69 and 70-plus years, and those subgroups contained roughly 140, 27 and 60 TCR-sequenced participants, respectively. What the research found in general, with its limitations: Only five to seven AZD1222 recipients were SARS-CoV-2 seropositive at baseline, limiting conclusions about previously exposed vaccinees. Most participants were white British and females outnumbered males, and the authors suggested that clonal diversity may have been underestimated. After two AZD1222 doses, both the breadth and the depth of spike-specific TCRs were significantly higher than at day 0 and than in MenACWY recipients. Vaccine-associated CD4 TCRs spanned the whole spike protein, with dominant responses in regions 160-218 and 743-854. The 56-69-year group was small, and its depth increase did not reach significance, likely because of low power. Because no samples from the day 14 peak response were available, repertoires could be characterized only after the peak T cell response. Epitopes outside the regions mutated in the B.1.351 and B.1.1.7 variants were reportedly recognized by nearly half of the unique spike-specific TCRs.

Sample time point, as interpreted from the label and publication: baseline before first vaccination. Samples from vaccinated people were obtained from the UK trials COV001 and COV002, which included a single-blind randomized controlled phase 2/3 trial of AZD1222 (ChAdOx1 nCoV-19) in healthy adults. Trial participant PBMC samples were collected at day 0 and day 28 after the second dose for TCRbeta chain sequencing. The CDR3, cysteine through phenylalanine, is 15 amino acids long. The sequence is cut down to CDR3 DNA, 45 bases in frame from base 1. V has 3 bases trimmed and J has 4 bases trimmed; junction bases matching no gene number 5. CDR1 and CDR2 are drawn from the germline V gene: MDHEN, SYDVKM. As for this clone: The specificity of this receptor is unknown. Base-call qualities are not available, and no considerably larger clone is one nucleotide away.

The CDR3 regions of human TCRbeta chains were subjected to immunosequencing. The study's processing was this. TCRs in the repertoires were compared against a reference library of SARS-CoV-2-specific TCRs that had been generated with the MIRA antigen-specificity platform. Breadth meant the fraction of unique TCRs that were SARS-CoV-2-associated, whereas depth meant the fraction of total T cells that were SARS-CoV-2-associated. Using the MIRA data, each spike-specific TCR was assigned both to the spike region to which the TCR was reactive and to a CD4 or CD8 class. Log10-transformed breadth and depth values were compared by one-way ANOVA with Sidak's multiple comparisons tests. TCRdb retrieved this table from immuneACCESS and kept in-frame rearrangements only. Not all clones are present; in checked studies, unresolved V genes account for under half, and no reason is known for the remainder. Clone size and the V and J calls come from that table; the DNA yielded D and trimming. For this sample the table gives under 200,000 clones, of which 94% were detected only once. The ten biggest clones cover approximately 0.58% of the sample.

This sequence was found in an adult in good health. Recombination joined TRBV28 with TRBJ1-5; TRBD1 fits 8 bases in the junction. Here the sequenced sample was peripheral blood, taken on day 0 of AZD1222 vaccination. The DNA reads TGTGCCAGCAGTTTGAACAGGGGGGTTAATCAGCCCCAGCATTTT. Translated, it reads CASSLNRGVNQPQHF.